This T cell receptor beta chain was captured by sequencing in a study of blood T cell repertoires in COVID-19. The overall study: COVID-19 samples collected from the United States, Italy and Spain covered acute and convalescent phases. PBMCs, B-cell-depleted T cells, or T cells provided the cDNA or gDNA that made up the material.

Sequencing used immunoSEQ multiplex PCR; TCRdb keeps in-frame clones, though not all of them. The table has roughly 110,000 clones, less than 90% seen once. This CDR3 is 15 amino acids long. The germline V and J ends were trimmed by 4 bases and 1 base, with 13 bases remaining between them. Germline V gene sequence: CDR1 KGHSH, CDR2 LQKENI. This chain joins TRBV18 and TRBJ1-1; no reliable D call. The clonotype comes from a human donor in a cohort sampled during active COVID-19. Sequencing was done on a sample of peripheral blood. The CDR3 coding sequence is TGTGCCAGCTCACTTCAGAGGTTGGGGAACACTGAAGCTTTCTTT. This gives the protein CASSLQRLGNTEAFF.